The 27 T cell receptor beta chains listed next were all sequenced from one sample in a study of blood T cell repertoires in COVID-19. Only in-frame clones appear in the TCRdb table, and some are missing; sequencing was by immunoSEQ multiplex PCR. The sample shows around 150,000 clones, roughly 90% of them seen only once. The sequencing sample was made of peripheral blood. The receptors here all came from a man in his thirties or forties with COVID-19, enrolled during active disease.

J is TRBJ1-5 and V is TRBV18, with TRBD1 identical over 7 bases. The ends lost 2 bases at V and 2 bases at J; junction bases unmatched: 15. Germline V gene lookup returns CDR1 KGHSH and CDR2 LQKENI. This CDR3 region has 19 residues. CDR3 residues: CASSPYEQGLRAGNQPQHF. The CDR3 DNA sequence: TGTGCCAGCTCACCATACGAACAGGGGTTACGAGCCGGCAATCAGCCCCAGCATTTT.

The chain combines TRBV3-1 (or the pseudogene TRBV3-2) with TRBJ1-1; D gene ambiguous. Germline loops: CDR1 LGHDT, CDR2 YNNKEL (reference sequence). The CDR3 extends over 16 amino acids. Trimming cost V 1 base and J 5 bases, with 17 bases left between them. In DNA form, the CDR3 reads TGTGCCAGCAGCCAAGCATCGGCGGGCGAGGAAACTGAAGCTTTCTTT. It encodes CASSQASAGEETEAFF.

The rearrangement joins TRBV5-1 to TRBJ1-1; D is ambiguous. CDR3 length equals 13 residues. V was pared by 0 bases and J by 6 bases, with 9 bases between. Germline V CDR1 and CDR2: SGHRS, YFSETQ. The CDR3, as DNA: TGCGCCAGCAGCTTGGCCCCCTCCCCTGAAGCTTTCTTT. It encodes CASSLAPSPEAFF. Full variable domain (outside the CDR3, taken from reference TRBV5-1 and TRBJ1-1): KAGVTQTPRYLIKTRGQQVTLSCSPISGHRSVSWYQQTPGQGLQFLFEYFSETQRNKGNFPGRFSGRQFSNSRSEMNVSTLELGDSALYLCASSLAPSPEAFFGQGTRLTVV.

The V call is TRBV29-1, the J call TRBJ1-1, with a possible D match to TRBD1 (6 bases). Trimming stripped 4 bases from V and 8 bases from J, with 14 bases between. CDR1 is SQVTM and CDR2 is ANQGSEA in the germline V gene. This CDR3 contains 12 residues. CDR3 DNA sequence: TGCAGCGTTGCAGGGGACGGAAGGGAAGCTTTCTTT. It specifies CSVAGDGREAFF.

This chain connects TRBV6-2 or TRBV6-3 to TRBJ2-1; D may be TRBD2 (5 bases). The CDR3 sequence is 15 residues long. Per germline, CDR1 MNHEY and CDR2 SVGEGT. Trimming removed 3 bases from V and 6 bases from J, with 15 bases in between. The CDR3 here is CASSYGLIESNEQFF. In DNA, the CDR3 is TGTGCCAGCAGTTATGGACTTATTGAATCCAATGAGCAGTTCTTC.

The chain links TRBV7-2 to TRBJ2-7; TRBD2 matches at 11 bases. V dropped 5 bases and J dropped 5; count of bases not matched to a gene: 11. The CDR3 length is 16 residues. Germline CDR1 reads SGHTA; CDR2 reads FQGNSA. DNA of the CDR3: TGTGCCAGCAGCCTACTAGCGGGGGCCCCGGTGGACGAGCAGTACTTC. Encoded protein: CASSLLAGAPVDEQYF.

The chain joins TRBV21-1 to TRBJ2-1; TRBD1 was called by the table and not checked on the DNA. TRBV21-1 is assigned pseudogene status. The CDR3 has 18 residues. DNA for the CDR3: TGTGCCAGCAGCAAAGGAGTGAGGGGGGACAGAATCAAAAATGAGCAGTTCTTC. Translation gives CASSKGVRGDRIKNEQFF.

The chain links TRBV14 to TRBJ2-1, with TRBD2 matching over 13 bases. The V gene's germline CDR1 is SGHDN and CDR2 FVKESK. V shed 2 bases and J 7 bases; nucleotides not matched to a gene: 2. The CDR3 consists of 15 residues. CDR3 DNA: TGTGCCAGCAGCCAATGGACTAGCGGGAGTAATGAGCAGTTCTTC. Its translation is CASSQWTSGSNEQFF.

The genes are TRBV5-4 and TRBJ2-5; TRBD1 matches 10 bases. The trim removed 4 bases at V and 5 bases at J, leaving 5 bases unmatched. This CDR3 is built from 14 residues. CDR1 is SGHNT, CDR2 YYREEE, per germline (reference sequence). The DNA of the CDR3 is TGTGCCAGCAGCCGACAGGGGGCGGCTGAGACCCAGTACTTC. It is translated as CASSRQGAAETQYF.

This chain links TRBV5-5 with TRBJ1-1; 9 nucleotides align to TRBD1. J was trimmed by 3 bases and V by 4 bases; bases with no gene match: 13. Germline CDR1 is SGHKS and CDR2 is YYEKEE (reference sequence). The CDR3 sequence is 17 residues long. In DNA form, the CDR3 reads TGTGCCAGCAGCCCGGGACAGGGCGGCCCGACTTACACTGAAGCTTTCTTT. This encodes CASSPGQGGPTYTEAFF. The full variable domain, with the rest looked up from reference TRBV5-5 and TRBJ1-1, is DAGVTQSPTHLIKTRGQQVTLRCSPISGHKSVSWYQQVLGQGPQFIFQYYEKEERGRGNFPDRFSARQFPNYSSELNVNALLLGDSALYLCASSPGQGGPTYTEAFFGQGTRLTVV.

The chain combines TRBV7-2 with TRBJ1-5, with 8 positions matching TRBD1. V lost 3 bases to trimming and J lost 4 bases; unmatched junction nucleotides: 2. The CDR3 totals 14 residues. The germline V gene encodes CDR1 SGHTA and CDR2 FQGNSA. CDR3 residues: CASSLQGANQPQHF. DNA of the CDR3: TGTGCCAGCAGCTTGCAGGGGGCTAATCAGCCCCAGCATTTT.

This chain's CDR3 is CASSPRTGGESSYNSPLHF. In nucleotides, the CDR3 is TGTGCCAGCTCACCCCGGACAGGGGGCGAGAGCTCCTATAATTCACCCCTCCACTTT. The rearrangement uses TRBV18 and TRBJ1-6, with 11 bases lining up with TRBD1. J gave up 0 bases and V 3 bases, and 7 bases lay outside the gene matches. The germline gives CDR1 KGHSH, CDR2 LQKENI. This CDR3 comprises 19 residues.

This chain uses TRBV5-1 with TRBJ1-3; 9 bases are a match to TRBD1. Germline V CDR1 and CDR2: SGHRS, YFSETQ. Trimming at V came to 5 bases and at J to 2 bases, leaving 2 bases not matched to a gene. CDR3 length equals 14 residues. The CDR3 DNA is TGCGCCAGCAGAGGACAGGGGCCTGGAAACACCATATATTTT. This sequence encodes CASRGQGPGNTIYF.

The chain combines TRBV5-1 with TRBJ2-7; possibly TRBD2 for D (5 bases). The CDR3 spans 14 residues. Trimming shortened V by 2 bases and J by 4 bases, and 13 bases separated the two germline ends. CDR1 and CDR2 from the germline V gene are SGHRS and YFSETQ. Here the CDR3 DNA reads TGCGCCAGCAGCTTCCTCCGAGGCGGGTACGAGCAGTACTTC. Its protein product is CASSFLRGGYEQYF.

V and J are TRBV4-3 and TRBJ1-1; D remains ambiguous. The CDR3 sequence is 13 residues long. Between the trimmed V and J ends, which lost 4 bases and 3 bases, there was a span of 9 bases. Germline assignment: CDR1 LGHNA and CDR2 YSLEER. Here the CDR3 reads CASSPTPHTEAFF. The CDR3 DNA sequence: TGCGCCAGCAGCCCCACACCGCACACTGAAGCTTTCTTT.

This clone is a singleton in its sample. The genes are TRBV11-2 and TRBJ2-3; D is ambiguous. V lost 7 bases, J lost 4 bases, and 9 bases lay in between. CDR1 is SGHAT and CDR2 is FQNNGV in the germline V gene. The CDR3 extends over 12 amino acids. CDR3 region: CASTVNADTQYF. DNA of the CDR3: TGTGCCAGCACTGTTAATGCAGATACGCAGTATTTT.

This chain connects TRBV15 to TRBJ2-3, with 8 nucleotides matching TRBD2. Per the germline V gene, CDR1 is LNHNV and CDR2 is YYDKDF (reference sequence). The CDR3 runs 14 residues. Trimming took 8 bases from V and 8 from J; bases not matched to a gene: 12. CDR3 residues: CATGVGGARGTQYF. The CDR3 region has the DNA TGTGCCACCGGTGTCGGGGGGGCCAGAGGTACGCAGTATTTT.

To note about this clone: The junction departs from germline at one end; a sequencing error may be responsible. Here the CDR3 DNA reads TGTGCCCGGAGTGTTATTTTATCCTACGAGCAGTACTTC. As protein: CARSVILSYEQYF. The J gene is TRBJ2-7, the V gene TRBV30; unclear D gene. Germline CDR1 is GTSNPN and CDR2 is SVGIG (reference sequence). CDR3 length: 13 residues.

The genes are TRBV5-1 and TRBJ1-1, with TRBD1 matching over 9 bases. This CDR3 has 14 amino acids. Trimming at V came to 7 bases and at J to 0 bases, leaving 4 bases not matched to a gene. Germline loops: CDR1 SGHRS, CDR2 YFSETQ. CDR3 in DNA: TGCGCCAGCGGAGGACAGGGGATGAACACTGAAGCTTTCTTT. This sequence encodes CASGGQGMNTEAFF.

The rearrangement links TRBV19 to TRBJ2-2, with D possibly being TRBD1 (6 bases). CDR3 length: 11 amino acids. V lost 10 bases and J lost 4, with 7 bases in between. Per germline, CDR1 LNHDA and CDR2 SQIVND (reference sequence). This CDR3 is CANRVTGELFF. The CDR3 DNA is TGTGCCAACAGGGTCACCGGGGAGCTGTTTTTT.

The genes are TRBV11-3 and TRBJ2-7, with 10 bases fitting TRBD1. The ends lost 1 base at V and 7 bases at J; junction bases unmatched: 16. The CDR3 contains 18 residues. Germline CDR1 SGHNT, CDR2 YENEEA. The CDR3 region has the DNA TGTGCCAGCAGCTTAGGACCCATTTTCGGGACAGGGGACGGAGAGCAGTACTTC. Its translation: CASSLGPIFGTGDGEQYF.

The rearrangement joins TRBV5-1 to TRBJ2-3; TRBD1 might be the D (5 bases). Deletions cut 0 bases from V and 3 bases from J, with 8 bases between. Looked up from germline, CDR1 is SGHRS and CDR2 is YFSETQ. This CDR3 contains 14 residues. The CDR3 spells CASSLAPGTDTQYF. The CDR3, as DNA: TGCGCCAGCAGCTTGGCGCCAGGGACAGATACGCAGTATTTT.

This clone turned up a few times. V is TRBV6-5 and J is TRBJ1-2; TRBD1 is a possible D gene (6 bases). The germline V and J ends were trimmed by 5 bases and 2 bases, with 15 bases remaining between them. CDR1 and CDR2 (germline): MNHEY, SVGAGI. The CDR3 length is 15 residues. The CDR3: CASSHAGTPNYGYTF. Here the CDR3 DNA reads TGTGCCAGCAGTCACGCAGGGACACCCAACTATGGCTACACCTTC.

The chain combines TRBV3-1 (or the pseudogene TRBV3-2) with TRBJ1-2, with D perhaps matching TRBD1 (6 bases). Germline CDR1 is LGHDT and CDR2 is YNNKEL (reference sequence). The CDR3 extends over 13 amino acids. V lost 5 bases to trimming and J lost 2 bases, with 9 bases between them. CDR3 sequence (DNA): TGTGCCAGCAGCTCGGACAGCAACTATGGCTACACCTTC. Translation: CASSSDSNYGYTF.

The chain joins TRBV2 to TRBJ2-2, with 7 bases fitting TRBD2. The CDR3 consists of 15 residues. Looked up from germline, CDR1 is SNHLY and CDR2 is FYNNEI. Trimming took 8 bases from V and 4 from J; bases not matched to a gene: 10. For the CDR3, the DNA is TGTGCCAGCCTCAGGGAGGGGCTGGGCACCGGGGAGCTGTTTTTT. Protein sequence: CASLREGLGTGELFF.

This sequence joins TRBV7-8 and TRBJ1-5, with a tentative D call TRBD1 (6 bases). Trimming took off 4 bases at V and 0 bases at J, with 19 bases between the two ends. Germline V gives CDR1 SGHVS, CDR2 FQNEAQ. The CDR3 runs to 18 residues. CDR3 sequence (DNA): TGTGCCAGCAGCTCGGGGCCTGCGACAGGTCTTAGCAATCAGCCCCAGCATTTT. This encodes CASSSGPATGLSNQPQHF.

This clone was counted once. CDR3 loop: CASSQDNTPGGAFF. Here the CDR3 DNA reads TGTGCCAGCAGCCAAGATAATACGCCCGGCGGTGCTTTCTTT. This chain uses TRBV3-1 (or the pseudogene TRBV3-2) with TRBJ1-1; no definite D call. The CDR3 runs 14 residues. Germline V gene lookup returns CDR1 LGHDT and CDR2 YNNKEL (reference sequence). Between the trimmed V and J ends, which lost 0 bases and 11 bases, there was a span of 16 bases.